This T cell receptor (beta chain) was recorded in a study of cytomegalovirus exposure and HLA in healthy donors. General study points: The later analysis indicated that the majority of CMV-associated TCR beta chains appeared HLA-restricted.

Vbeta (60) and Jbeta (13) primers were used in the PCR. Assay: immunoSEQ multiplex PCR; the TCRdb copy retains only in-frame clones and omits some. The sample consists of about 110,000 clones, more than 65% of them appearing once. On this clone itself: The antigen is not known.

This TCR was recovered from a man aged 25 to 40 in good health and CMV-seropositive. What was sequenced was PBMCs.

The CDR3 nucleotides are TGTGCCAGCCACCGGTCGGGAGATACGCAGTATTTT. Translation: CASHRSGDTQYF. This chain uses TRBV11-3 with TRBJ2-3; no definite D call. The ends were cut back, 8 bases at V and 5 bases at J, with 11 bases in the middle. CDR1 and CDR2 from the germline V gene are SGHNT and YENEEA. The CDR3 totals 12 residues.